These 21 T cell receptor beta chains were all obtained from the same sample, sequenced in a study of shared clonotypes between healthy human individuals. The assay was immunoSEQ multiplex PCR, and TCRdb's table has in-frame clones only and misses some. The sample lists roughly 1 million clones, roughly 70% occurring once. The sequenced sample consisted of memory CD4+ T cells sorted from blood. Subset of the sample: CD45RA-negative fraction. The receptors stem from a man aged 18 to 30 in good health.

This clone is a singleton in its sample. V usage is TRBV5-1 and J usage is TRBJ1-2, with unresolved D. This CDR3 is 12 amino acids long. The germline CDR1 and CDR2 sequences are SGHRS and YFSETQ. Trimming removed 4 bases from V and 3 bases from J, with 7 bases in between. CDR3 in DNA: TGCGCCAGCAGCCCGGACCACTATGGCTACACCTTC. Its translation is CASSPDHYGYTF.

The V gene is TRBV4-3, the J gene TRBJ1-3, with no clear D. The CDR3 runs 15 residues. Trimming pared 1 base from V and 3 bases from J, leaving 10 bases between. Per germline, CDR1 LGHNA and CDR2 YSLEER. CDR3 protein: CASSQGVQFGNTIYF. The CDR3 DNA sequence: TGCGCCAGCAGCCAAGGGGTACAATTTGGAAACACCATATATTTT.

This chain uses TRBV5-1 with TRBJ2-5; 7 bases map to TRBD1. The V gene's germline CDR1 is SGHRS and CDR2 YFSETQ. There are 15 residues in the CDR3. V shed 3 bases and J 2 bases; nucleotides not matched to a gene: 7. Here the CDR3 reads CASSYLGTEQETQYF. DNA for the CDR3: TGCGCCAGCAGCTACCTCGGGACAGAACAAGAGACCCAGTACTTC.

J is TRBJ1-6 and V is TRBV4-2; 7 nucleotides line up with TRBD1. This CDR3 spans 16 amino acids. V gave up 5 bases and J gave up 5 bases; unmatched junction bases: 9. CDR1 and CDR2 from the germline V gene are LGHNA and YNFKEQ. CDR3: CASSLGPRGDNSPLHF. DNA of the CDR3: TGTGCCAGCAGCTTGGGACCCAGGGGGGATAATTCACCCCTCCACTTT.

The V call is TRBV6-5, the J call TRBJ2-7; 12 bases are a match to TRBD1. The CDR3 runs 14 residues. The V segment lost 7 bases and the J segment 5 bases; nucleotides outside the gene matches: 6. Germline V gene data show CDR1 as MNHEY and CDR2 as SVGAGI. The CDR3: CASTRDRGQDEQYF. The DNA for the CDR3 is TGTGCCAGCACCCGGGACAGGGGGCAGGACGAGCAGTACTTC.

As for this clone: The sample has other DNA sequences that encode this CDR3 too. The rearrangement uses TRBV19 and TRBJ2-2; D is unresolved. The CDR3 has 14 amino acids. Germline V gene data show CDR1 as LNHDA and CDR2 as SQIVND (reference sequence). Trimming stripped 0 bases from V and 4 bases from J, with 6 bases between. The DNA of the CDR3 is TGTGCCAGTAGTATAGATCGATCCACCGGGGAGCTGTTTTTT. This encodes CASSIDRSTGELFF.

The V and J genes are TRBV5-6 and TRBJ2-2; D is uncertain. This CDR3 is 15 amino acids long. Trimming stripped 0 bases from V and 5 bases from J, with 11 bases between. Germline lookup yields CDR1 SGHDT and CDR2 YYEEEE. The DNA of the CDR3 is TGTGCCAGCAGCTTGGTGGCCAGGCCGACCGGGGAGCTGTTTTTT. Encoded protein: CASSLVARPTGELFF.

Here the CDR3 reads CAWAPGQGVETQYF. The CDR3 DNA reads TGTGCCTGGGCGCCGGGACAGGGGGTAGAGACCCAGTACTTC. The V gene is TRBV30, the J gene TRBJ2-5, with 11 bases fitting TRBD1. V dropped 5 bases and J dropped 4; count of bases not matched to a gene: 6. This CDR3 comprises 14 residues. Germline CDR1 is GTSNPN and CDR2 is SVGIG (reference sequence).

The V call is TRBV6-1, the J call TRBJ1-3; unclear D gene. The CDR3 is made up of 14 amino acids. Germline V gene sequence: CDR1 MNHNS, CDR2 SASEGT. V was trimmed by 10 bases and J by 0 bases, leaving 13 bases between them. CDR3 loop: CATSSGTSGNTIYF. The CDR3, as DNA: TGTGCCACAAGTAGTGGAACCTCTGGAAACACCATATATTTT.

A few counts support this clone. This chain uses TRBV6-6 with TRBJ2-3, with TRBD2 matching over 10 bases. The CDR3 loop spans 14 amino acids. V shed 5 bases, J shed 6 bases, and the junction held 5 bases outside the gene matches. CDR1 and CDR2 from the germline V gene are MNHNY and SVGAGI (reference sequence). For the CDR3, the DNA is TGTGCCAGCAGTGATCTAGCGGGGGTGGATACGCAGTATTTT. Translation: CASSDLAGVDTQYF.

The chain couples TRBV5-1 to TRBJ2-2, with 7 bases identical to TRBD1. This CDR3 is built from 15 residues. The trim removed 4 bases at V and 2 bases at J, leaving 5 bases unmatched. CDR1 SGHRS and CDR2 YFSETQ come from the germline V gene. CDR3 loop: CASSPGQSNTGELFF. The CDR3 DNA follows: TGCGCCAGCAGCCCGGGACAGTCAAACACCGGGGAGCTGTTTTTT.

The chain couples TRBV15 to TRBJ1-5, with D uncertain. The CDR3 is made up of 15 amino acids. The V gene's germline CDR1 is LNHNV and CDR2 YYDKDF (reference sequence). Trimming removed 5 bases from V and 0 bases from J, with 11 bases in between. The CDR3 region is CATSAQRNSNQPQHF. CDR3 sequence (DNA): TGTGCCACCAGCGCCCAACGAAATAGCAATCAGCCCCAGCATTTT.

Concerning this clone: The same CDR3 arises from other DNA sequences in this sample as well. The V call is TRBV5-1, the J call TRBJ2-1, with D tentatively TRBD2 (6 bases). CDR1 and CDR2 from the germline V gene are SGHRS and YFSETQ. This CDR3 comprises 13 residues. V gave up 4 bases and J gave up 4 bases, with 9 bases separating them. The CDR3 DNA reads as TGCGCCAGCAGCGGCCGGGGGTACAATGAGCAGTTCTTC. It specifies CASSGRGYNEQFF.

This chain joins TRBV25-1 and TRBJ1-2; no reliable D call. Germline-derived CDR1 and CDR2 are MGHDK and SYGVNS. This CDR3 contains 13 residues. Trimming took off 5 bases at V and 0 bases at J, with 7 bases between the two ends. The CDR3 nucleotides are TGTGCCAGCAGTAGAGGCCCTAACTATGGCTACACCTTC. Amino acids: CASSRGPNYGYTF.

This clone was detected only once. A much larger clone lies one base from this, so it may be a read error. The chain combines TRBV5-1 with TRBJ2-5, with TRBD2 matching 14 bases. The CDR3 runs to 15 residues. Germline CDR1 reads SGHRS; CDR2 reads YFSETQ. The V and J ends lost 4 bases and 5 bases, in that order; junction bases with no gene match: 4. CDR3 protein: CASSARTSGRETQYF. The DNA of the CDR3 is TGCGCCAGCAGCGCCCGGACTAGCGGGAGGGAGACCCAGTACTTC.

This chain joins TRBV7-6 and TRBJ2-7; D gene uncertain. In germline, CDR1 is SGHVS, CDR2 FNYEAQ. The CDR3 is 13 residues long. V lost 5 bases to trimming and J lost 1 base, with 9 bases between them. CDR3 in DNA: TGTGCCAGCAGCCCCCCTAGATCCTACGAGCAGTACTTC. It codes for CASSPPRSYEQYF.

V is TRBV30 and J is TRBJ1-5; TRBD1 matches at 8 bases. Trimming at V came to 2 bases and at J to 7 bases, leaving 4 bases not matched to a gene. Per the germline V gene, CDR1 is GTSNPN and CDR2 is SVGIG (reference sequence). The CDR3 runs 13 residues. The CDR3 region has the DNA TGTGCCTGGAGTAGGACAGGGCCCCAGCCCCAGCATTTT. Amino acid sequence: CAWSRTGPQPQHF. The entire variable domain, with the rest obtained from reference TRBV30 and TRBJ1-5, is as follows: SQTIHQWPATLVQPVGSPLSLECTVEGTSNPNLYWYRQAAGRGLQLLFYSVGIGQISSEVPQNLSASRPQDRQFILSSKKLLLSDSGFYLCAWSRTGPQPQHFGDGTRLSIL.

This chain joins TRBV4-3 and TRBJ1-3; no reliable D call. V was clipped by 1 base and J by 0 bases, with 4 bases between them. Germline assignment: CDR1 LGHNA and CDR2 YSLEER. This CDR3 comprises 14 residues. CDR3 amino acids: CASSQGNSGNTIYF. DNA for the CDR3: TGCGCCAGCAGCCAAGGAAACTCTGGAAACACCATATATTTT.

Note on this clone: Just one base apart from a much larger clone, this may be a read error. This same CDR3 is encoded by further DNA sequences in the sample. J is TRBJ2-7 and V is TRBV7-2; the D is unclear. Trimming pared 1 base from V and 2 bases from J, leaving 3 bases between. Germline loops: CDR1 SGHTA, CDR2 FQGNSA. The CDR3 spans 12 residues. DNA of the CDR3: TGTGCCAGCAGCTTAGGAGCCTACGAGCAGTACTTC. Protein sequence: CASSLGAYEQYF.

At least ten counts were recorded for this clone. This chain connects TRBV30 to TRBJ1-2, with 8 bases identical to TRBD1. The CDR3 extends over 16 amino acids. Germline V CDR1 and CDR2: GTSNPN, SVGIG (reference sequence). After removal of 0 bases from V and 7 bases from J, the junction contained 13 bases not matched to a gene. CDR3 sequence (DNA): TGTGCCTGGAGTGTCTCTAGCCGGGACAGGCGGATTGGCTACACCTTC. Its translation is CAWSVSSRDRRIGYTF.

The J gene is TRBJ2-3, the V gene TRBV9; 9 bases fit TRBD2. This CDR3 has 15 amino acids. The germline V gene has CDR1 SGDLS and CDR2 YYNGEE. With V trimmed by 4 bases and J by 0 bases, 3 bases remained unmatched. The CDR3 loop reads CASSLAGHSTDTQYF. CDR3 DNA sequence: TGTGCCAGCAGCCTAGCGGGGCATAGCACAGATACGCAGTATTTT.